Listed here are 5 T cell receptor beta chains from one sample, sequenced in a study of read filtering for tumor transcriptome and immune sequencing. Molecular barcoded adaptors covering alpha/delta and beta/gamma chains were used on 400 ng RNA. TCRdb reanalysed the reads using MiXCR and keeps one entry per CDR3 protein. Of approximately 40,000 distinct CDR3 sequences in the sample, 12% to 15% were seen once. Sequenced material: a population of CD138-negative cells sorted from bone marrow. The receptors originated from a donor aged 40 or older with multiple myeloma.

This clonotype was seen repeatedly, ten times or more. The genes are TRBV21-1 and TRBJ2-6. TRBV21-1 constitutes a pseudogene. This CDR3 is 15 amino acids long. The DNA of the CDR3 is TGTGCCAGCAGCAAAGATAGCTCTGGGGCCAACGTCCTGACTTTC. Protein product: CASSKDSSGANVLTF.

This clonotype was seen only a few times. V usage is TRBV3-1 and J usage is TRBJ2-3, with TRBD2 matching 8 bases. CDR3 length: 16 residues. V dropped 0 bases and J dropped 2; count of bases not matched to a gene: 4. The V gene's germline CDR1 is LGHDT and CDR2 YNNKEL (reference sequence). The CDR3 reads CASSQESSGYTDTQYF. CDR3 sequence (DNA): TGTGCCAGCAGCCAAGAATCTAGCGGGTACACAGATACGCAGTATTTT.

Comment on this clonotype: It may be a read error: a sequence one base away is much more abundant. J is TRBJ2-2 and V is TRBV6-1, with a weak D call TRBD2 (5 bases). CDR3 length: 19 residues. CDR1 MNHNS and CDR2 SASEGT come from the germline V gene. The V end lost 5 bases, the J end lost 0 bases, and 22 bases lay between the germline ends. CDR3 residues: CASSYRRTGNNANTGELFF. The CDR3 nucleotides read TGTGCCAGCAGTTACAGACGGACGGGGAACAACGCGAACACCGGGGAGCTGTTTTTT.

In this sample, this clonotype turned up a few times. The chain combines TRBV5-6 with TRBJ1-5; D gene uncertain. The CDR3 is made up of 15 amino acids. Germline CDR1 SGHDT, CDR2 YYEEEE. Trimming removed 0 bases from V and 1 base from J, with 8 bases in between. The CDR3 DNA follows: TGTGCCAGCAGCTTGGGGTCGACCAGCAATCAGCCCCAGCATTTT. Translated: CASSLGSTSNQPQHF.

This clonotype was seen repeatedly, ten times or more. The chain is built from TRBV18 and TRBJ1-1; 9 nucleotides align to TRBD1. Trimming took 6 bases from V and 5 from J; bases not matched to a gene: 7. The germline V gene encodes CDR1 KGHSH and CDR2 LQKENI. This CDR3 spans 14 amino acids. The CDR3 region is CASSVGQGITEAFF. CDR3 DNA sequence: TGTGCCAGCTCCGTGGGACAGGGTATAACTGAAGCTTTCTTT.